The 27 T cell receptor beta chains presented below share a single source sample, sequenced in a study of early T cells in non-severe SARS-CoV-2 infection. TCRdb reanalysed the 5' RACE reads using MiXCR and keeps one entry per CDR3 protein. Counted here are fewer than 100,000 distinct CDR3 sequences, around a tenth occurring once; the ten biggest clones make up more than 4.5%. The material sequenced was whole blood. These receptors all stem from an adult who was a healthcare worker with PCR-confirmed SARS-CoV-2 infection or an uninfected control (not recorded which).

The rearrangement uses TRBV3-1 and TRBJ2-1, with D tentatively TRBD2 (6 bases). From germline, CDR1 is LGHDT and CDR2 YNNKEL (reference sequence). This CDR3 is built from 14 residues. V dropped 2 bases and J dropped 8 bases, with 13 bases sitting between them. CDR3 region: CASSQNPTSHEQFF. DNA for the CDR3: TGTGCCAGCAGCCAAAACCCGACTAGTCATGAGCAGTTCTTC.

The rearrangement uses TRBV12-3 or TRBV12-4 and TRBJ1-2; D call uncertain. The length of the CDR3 is 14 residues. Trimming shortened V by 7 bases and J by 2 bases, and 14 bases separated the two germline ends. The CDR3, as DNA: TGTGCCAGCACCCGCCGGCGGACGAACTATGGCTACACCTTC. Protein: CASTRRRTNYGYTF.

This clonotype was counted many times. CDR3 in DNA: TGCGCCAGCAGCCTTGACAGGGTACGCACAGATACGCAGTATTTT. This gives the protein CASSLDRVRTDTQYF. V usage is TRBV4-1 and J usage is TRBJ2-3; 7 bases map to TRBD1. This CDR3 region has 15 residues. The germline V gene has CDR1 MGHRA and CDR2 YSYEKL. The V segment lost 4 bases and the J segment 1 base; nucleotides outside the gene matches: 5.

This clonotype was seen repeatedly, ten times or more. The chain joins TRBV19 to TRBJ2-1, with D hard to call. The CDR3 is made up of 11 amino acids. Trimming shortened V by 3 bases and J by 9 bases, and 6 bases separated the two germline ends. CDR1 and CDR2 (germline): LNHDA, SQIVND (reference sequence). This CDR3 is CASSMPTEQFF. The CDR3 DNA is TGTGCCAGTAGTATGCCTACTGAGCAGTTCTTC.

This clonotype was seen ten or more times. This chain connects TRBV7-2 to TRBJ2-1; D is undetermined. Between the trimmed V and J ends, which lost 3 bases and 10 bases, there was a span of 7 bases. The CDR3 length is 11 residues. The germline V gene has CDR1 SGHTA and CDR2 FQGNSA. The CDR3, as DNA: TGTGCCAGCAGCTTTGACCGAGAGCAGTTCTTC. It translates to CASSFDREQFF.

The sample holds many counts of this clonotype. The CDR3 sequence is CASSPLSADYDQYF. DNA for the CDR3: TGTGCCAGCAGCCCACTTAGCGCAGACTACGACCAGTACTTC. This sequence joins TRBV11-1 and TRBJ2-5; possibly TRBD2 for D (5 bases). CDR1 SGHAT and CDR2 FQDESV come from the germline V gene (reference sequence). This CDR3 is 14 amino acids long. V was clipped by 5 bases and J by 10 bases, with 20 bases between them.

The chain employs TRBV20-1 and TRBJ2-1; D tentatively reads TRBD1 or TRBD2 (5 bases each). Germline values: CDR1 DFQATT, CDR2 SNEGSKA (reference sequence). The CDR3 contains 12 residues. V lost 6 bases, J lost 5 bases, and 11 bases lay in between. The CDR3 spells CSARGINNEQFF. The CDR3 region has the DNA TGCAGTGCGAGGGGCATTAACAATGAGCAGTTCTTC.

This clonotype showed up many times. The gene calls are TRBV7-9 and TRBJ1-4, with D possibly being TRBD1 (5 bases). From germline, CDR1 is SEHNR and CDR2 FQNEAQ (reference sequence). The CDR3 extends over 15 amino acids. The V gene lost 1 base and the J gene lost 7 bases, with 13 bases spanning the gap. The CDR3 loop is CASSLGGGTSEKLFF. The CDR3 nucleotides are TGTGCCAGCAGCTTAGGAGGTGGGACTTCTGAAAAACTGTTTTTT.

This sequence joins TRBV5-1 and TRBJ2-5; 8 bases agree with TRBD1. Germline CDR1 is SGHRS and CDR2 is YFSETQ. J lost 2 bases, V lost 0 bases, and 9 bases had no gene match. This CDR3 is 17 amino acids long. The CDR3 DNA follows: TGCGCCAGCAGCTTGGAACTTACAGGGGGGAATCAAGAGACCCAGTACTTC. It specifies CASSLELTGGNQETQYF.

Ten or more counts support this clonotype. This sequence joins TRBV12-3 or TRBV12-4 and TRBJ1-3; maybe TRBD1 (5 bases). Deletions cut 6 bases from V and 0 bases from J, with 15 bases between. CDR3 size: 16 residues. DNA of the CDR3: TGTGCCAGCAGCCCCGGGGGTGTAAACTCTGGAAACACCATATATTTT. Protein: CASSPGGVNSGNTIYF.

This clonotype was recorded many times. The chain combines TRBV7-6 with TRBJ2-2, with D unresolved. Trimming shortened V by 2 bases and J by 2 bases, and 6 bases separated the two germline ends. This CDR3 is built from 14 residues. The V gene's germline CDR1 is SGHVS and CDR2 FNYEAQ. The CDR3 protein is CASSLQANTGELFF. CDR3 nucleotide sequence: TGTGCCAGCAGCTTACAGGCTAACACCGGGGAGCTGTTTTTT.

This chain links TRBV7-6 with TRBJ2-2; D is possibly TRBD1 (6 bases). V lost 8 bases and J 4 bases, leaving 17 bases between the germline ends. Germline-derived CDR1 and CDR2 are SGHVS and FNYEAQ. This CDR3 is 15 amino acids long. The CDR3 is CASHPGDILTGELFF. The CDR3 coding sequence is TGTGCCAGCCACCCTGGGGACATTCTCACCGGGGAGCTGTTTTTT.

This clonotype was found a few times. This chain links TRBV2 with TRBJ1-2, with no clear D. Germline V lookup: CDR1 SNHLY, CDR2 FYNNEI. This CDR3 region has 12 residues. Trimming shortened V by 7 bases and J by 3 bases, and 9 bases separated the two germline ends. The CDR3 here is CASTPQDYGYTF. Here the CDR3 DNA reads TGTGCCAGCACCCCCCAGGACTATGGCTACACCTTC.

This clonotype was counted between two and nine times. V gene TRBV5-1 combines with J gene TRBJ2-5; D possibly corresponds to TRBD1 (6 bases). Trimming left V 5 bases short and J 3 bases short, with 14 bases between. The V gene's germline CDR1 is SGHRS and CDR2 YFSETQ. The CDR3 runs to 14 residues. As DNA, the CDR3 is TGCGCCAGCAGTAACGGCAGGGGAGAAGAGACCCAGTACTTC. This gives the protein CASSNGRGEETQYF.

Notes on this clonotype: A junction boundary mismatches the germline segment, possibly from a read error. The rearrangement joins TRBV11-2 to TRBJ2-1; possibly TRBD1 for D (6 bases). The CDR3 spans 15 residues. CDR1 is SGHAT, CDR2 FQNNGV, per germline. CDR3 in amino acids: CASSIDRPFYNEQFF. The CDR3 nucleotides read TGTGCCAGCAGCATAGACAGGCCTTTCTACAATGAGCAGTTCTTC. Full variable domain (rest looked up from reference TRBV11-2 and TRBJ2-1): EAGVAQSPRYKIIEKRQSVAFWCNPISGHATLYWYQQILGQGPKLLIQFQNNGVVDDSQLPKDRFSAERLKGVDSTLKIQPAKLEDSAVYLCASSIDRPFYNEQFFGPGTRLTVL.

The chain joins TRBV5-4 to TRBJ2-5; 7 nucleotides align to TRBD2. This CDR3 comprises 14 residues. V was clipped by 0 bases and J by 4 bases; unmatched bases: 3. CDR1 and CDR2 (germline): SGHNT, YYREEE (reference sequence). CDR3 in amino acids: CASSLAASGETQYF. CDR3 DNA: TGTGCCAGCAGCTTGGCGGCTAGCGGAGAGACCCAGTACTTC.

This clonotype has ten or more counts. V gene TRBV7-3 combines with J gene TRBJ2-1; D may correspond to TRBD1 or TRBD2 (6 bases each). The germline CDR1 and CDR2 sequences are SGHTA and FQGTGA. The CDR3 runs 15 residues. V dropped 4 bases and J dropped 2 bases, with 12 bases sitting between them. The CDR3 nucleotides read TGTGCCAGCAGCTCCAAGGGGGAGGCCTACAATGAGCAGTTCTTC. Translation: CASSSKGEAYNEQFF.

The J gene is TRBJ2-2, the V gene TRBV12-3 or TRBV12-4; D gene unclear. This CDR3 region has 13 residues. The V end was cut by 3 bases, the J end by 8 bases, with 10 bases between. This chain's CDR3 is CASSFSGAGELFF. The DNA for the CDR3 is TGTGCCAGCAGTTTTTCCGGCGCGGGGGAGCTGTTTTTT.

This clonotype was recorded at least ten times. The V call is TRBV2, the J call TRBJ2-1; unclear D gene. Trimming shortened V by 8 bases and J by 5 bases, and 13 bases separated the two germline ends. The CDR3 has 13 residues. The germline CDR1 and CDR2 sequences are SNHLY and FYNNEI. CDR3 in DNA: TGTGCCAGCGCCGTAGGACGGAACAATGAGCAGTTCTTC. Translated: CASAVGRNNEQFF. The whole variable domain, filled in from reference TRBV2 and TRBJ2-1, reads EPEVTQTPSHQVTQMGQEVILRCVPISNHLYFYWYRQILGQKVEFLVSFYNNEISEKSEIFDDQFSVERPDGSNFTLKIRSTKLEDSAMYFCASAVGRNNEQFFGPGTRLTVL.

CDR3: CASGWGYTF. CDR3 sequence (DNA): TGTGCCAGCGGCTGGGGCTACACCTTC. The chain joins TRBV5-8 to TRBJ1-2; D remains ambiguous. Between the trimmed V and J ends, which lost 7 bases and 8 bases, there was a span of 6 bases. Germline V CDR1 and CDR2: SGHTS, YDEGEE. The CDR3 covers 9 residues. Full variable domain (outside the CDR3, taken from reference TRBV5-8 and TRBJ1-2): EAGVTQSPTHLIKTRGQQATLRCSPISGHTSVYWYQQALGLGLQFLLWYDEGEERNRGNFPPRFSGRQFPNYSSELNVNALELEDSALYLCASGWGYTFGSGTRLTVV.

This clonotype showed up just a few times. V usage is TRBV7-8 and J usage is TRBJ1-6; 8 bases agree with TRBD1. The germline V gene encodes CDR1 SGHVS and CDR2 FQNEAQ. V lost 3 bases to trimming and J lost 7 bases; unmatched junction nucleotides: 14. There are 18 residues in the CDR3. The CDR3 reads CASSFTSAGGAMNSPLHF. The DNA of the CDR3 is TGTGCCAGCAGCTTCACCTCCGCAGGGGGCGCAATGAATTCACCCCTCCACTTT.

This clonotype has a count of ten or more. The chain joins TRBV9 to TRBJ2-5; tentatively, D is TRBD2 (6 bases). Germline V gene lookup returns CDR1 SGDLS and CDR2 YYNGEE. Trimming removed 0 bases at V and 4 bases at J, with 13 bases between. This CDR3 contains 15 residues. The CDR3 region has the DNA TGTGCCAGCAGCGTAGAGGAGGGAAGGGGAGAGACCCAGTACTTC. Protein: CASSVEEGRGETQYF.

This clonotype was counted at least ten times. The V call is TRBV12-3 or TRBV12-4, the J call TRBJ2-1; 7 bases map to TRBD2. The CDR3 consists of 18 residues. Germline trimming cut 6 bases from V and 0 bases from J; bases unmatched to any gene: 14. CDR3 sequence (DNA): TGTGCCAGCAGCCTACGGTTAGCGGGCGGGAGCTCCTACAATGAGCAGTTCTTC. It codes for CASSLRLAGGSSYNEQFF.

This clonotype was counted many times. The genes are TRBV27 and TRBJ1-2, with 9 bases matching TRBD1. This CDR3 has 13 amino acids. Germline assignment: CDR1 MNHEY and CDR2 SMNVEV (reference sequence). The ends lost 3 bases at V and 8 bases at J; junction bases unmatched: 4. In nucleotides, the CDR3 is TGTGCCAGCAGTTTTCAGGGACAGGGAGGCTACACCTTC. Residues: CASSFQGQGGYTF.

This rearrangement joins TRBV3-1 to TRBJ2-7, with 9 bases identical to TRBD1. The CDR3 totals 14 residues. J gave up 9 bases and V 4 bases, and 10 bases lay outside the gene matches. Germline values: CDR1 LGHDT, CDR2 YNNKEL (reference sequence). The CDR3 spells CASSPRTGESVQYF. The CDR3 DNA follows: TGTGCCAGCAGCCCCAGGACAGGGGAGAGTGTGCAGTACTTC.

This clonotype came up many times. This chain links TRBV5-4 with TRBJ2-7; no definite D call. V was trimmed by 0 bases and J by 4 bases, leaving 5 bases between them. The CDR3 length is 12 residues. In germline, CDR1 is SGHNT, CDR2 YYREEE (reference sequence). For the CDR3, the DNA is TGTGCCAGCAGCTTGGACGGTTACGAGCAGTACTTC. It yields the protein CASSLDGYEQYF.

This clonotype has a handful of counts. The chain employs TRBV28 and TRBJ1-2, with 7 bases aligning to TRBD1. Per germline, CDR1 MDHEN and CDR2 SYDVKM. J gave up 5 bases and V 10 bases, and 7 bases lay outside the gene matches. This CDR3 is 12 amino acids long. The CDR3 DNA reads as TGTGCCACCCAAGGGACAGCTTATGGCTACACCTTC. It encodes CATQGTAYGYTF.